These T cell receptor beta chains were read from a single sample in a study of blood T cell repertoires in COVID-19. Assay used: immunoSEQ multiplex PCR; TCRdb lists only in-frame clones, some missing. The data show 240,000 or so clones, approximately 80% seen once. Specimen: peripheral blood. These receptors were collected from a woman aged 80 or older with acute or convalescent COVID-19. The CDR3 runs from the conserved cysteine through the conserved F or W. D genes are given only for firm matches. Size is stated for part of the rows, as once, few or many counts, or as a class when the clone is expanded.

CDR3: CASQQAGNTIYF
DNA: TGTGCCAGTCAACAGGCCGGAAACACCATATATTTT
D: .
V: TRBV19
size: .
J: TRBJ1-3

CDR3: CASSSDYQFYYNEQFF
DNA: TGTGCCAGCAGCTCTGACTACCAGTTTTACTACAATGAGCAGTTCTTC
D: .
V: TRBV7-9
size: .
J: TRBJ2-1

CDR3: CASSQGVTRGPEAFF
DNA: TGCGCCAGCAGCCAAGGAGTAACCAGGGGCCCTGAAGCTTTCTTT
D: .
V: TRBV4-1
size: .
J: TRBJ1-1

CDR3: CASSQDLVFSSTSAKDTQYF
DNA: TGTGCCAGCAGCCAAGATCTCGTTTTCAGCAGTACTAGTGCTAAGGATACGCAGTATTTT
D: .
V: TRBV14
size: .
J: TRBJ2-3

CDR3: CASRGGQGLVETQYF
DNA: TGTGCCAGTAGGGGTGGACAGGGGTTGGTGGAGACCCAGTACTTC
D: TRBD1
V: TRBV19
size: once
J: TRBJ2-5

CDR3: CASSQDLLRRGETQYF
DNA: TGCGCCAGCAGCCAAGATCTTCTGCGGAGGGGCGAGACCCAGTACTTC
D: .
V: TRBV4-3
size: .
J: TRBJ2-5

CDR3: CASSLSGQGKYEQFF
DNA: TGTGCCAGCAGCTTATCAGGACAGGGTAAATATGAGCAGTTCTTC
D: TRBD1
V: TRBV5-4
size: .
J: TRBJ2-1

CDR3: CASSQLLSNTEAFF
DNA: TGTGCCAGCAGCCAACTTTTGTCCAACACTGAAGCTTTCTTT
D: .
V: TRBV3-1/TRBV3-2
size: .
J: TRBJ1-1

CDR3: CASSIEQGARTNIQYF
DNA: TGTGCCAGTAGTATCGAACAGGGGGCGCGTACAAACATTCAGTACTTC
D: TRBD1
V: TRBV19
size: once
J: TRBJ2-4

CDR3: CATSDTSGSSYNEQFF
DNA: TGTGCCACCAGTGACACTAGCGGATCCTCCTACAATGAGCAGTTCTTC
D: TRBD2
V: TRBV24-1
size: .
J: TRBJ2-1

CDR3: CASSQDWPRGSTEAFF
DNA: TGCGCCAGCAGCCAAGATTGGCCTCGAGGGAGCACTGAAGCTTTCTTT
D: .
V: TRBV4-3
size: .
J: TRBJ1-1

CDR3: CASSLDGGAYGYTF
DNA: TGCGCCAGCAGCTTGGACGGGGGGGCCTATGGCTACACCTTC
D: .
V: TRBV5-1
size: .
J: TRBJ1-2

CDR3: CASGLREIETQYF
DNA: TGTGCTAGTGGTTTACGGGAGATAGAGACCCAGTACTTC
D: .
V: TRBV12-5
size: .
J: TRBJ2-5

CDR3: CASSLRVSAATDTQYF
DNA: TGTGCCAGCAGCCTCCGGGTTTCGGCGGCCACAGATACGCAGTATTTT
D: .
V: TRBV7-9
size: .
J: TRBJ2-3

CDR3: CATSGPVRGTDTQYF
DNA: TGTGCCACCAGCGGTCCCGTACGAGGCACAGATACGCAGTATTTT
D: .
V: TRBV15
size: .
J: TRBJ2-3

CDR3: CAISGGSGRNEQFF
DNA: TGTGCCATCAGTGGCGGTAGCGGGAGAAATGAGCAGTTCTTC
D: TRBD2
V: TRBV10-3
size: .
J: TRBJ2-1

CDR3: CASSNEGRTRYGYTF
DNA: TGTGCCAGCAGCAACGAGGGAAGGACTAGGTATGGCTACACCTTC
D: .
V: TRBV9
size: once
J: TRBJ1-2

CDR3: CASSQRGGPGYGYTF
DNA: TGTGCCAGCAGCCAGAGGGGAGGGCCGGGGTATGGCTACACCTTC
D: .
V: TRBV3-1/TRBV3-2
size: .
J: TRBJ1-2

CDR3: CASQGQRSSSEQFF
DNA: TGTGCCAGCCAAGGACAAAGGAGTTCTAGTGAGCAGTTCTTC
D: .
V: TRBV25-1
size: .
J: TRBJ2-1

CDR3: CASTMGQSHHQPQHF
DNA: TGTGCCAGCACCATGGGACAGTCCCATCATCAGCCCCAGCATTTT
D: TRBD1
V: TRBV28
size: .
J: TRBJ1-5

CDR3: CASGLTKGQGNTEAFF
DNA: TGTGCTAGTGGTCTTACAAAGGGACAGGGGAACACTGAAGCTTTCTTT
D: TRBD1
V: TRBV12-5
size: .
J: TRBJ1-1

CDR3: CASSPTHSGGTGELFF
DNA: TGTGCCAGCAGCCCCACCCATAGCGGGGGTACCGGGGAGCTGTTTTTT
D: TRBD2
V: TRBV9
size: .
J: TRBJ2-2

CDR3: CASSQDSRGRGAKNIQYF
DNA: TGTGCCAGCAGCCAAGATAGCAGGGGTAGGGGGGCCAAAAACATTCAGTACTTC
D: .
V: TRBV3-1/TRBV3-2
size: .
J: TRBJ2-4

CDR3: CASSLRLAGLNEQFF
DNA: TGTGCCAGCAGCTTGAGGCTAGCGGGCCTAAATGAGCAGTTCTTC
D: TRBD2
V: TRBV7-3
size: .
J: TRBJ2-1

CDR3: CASSPTGVSNQPQHF
DNA: TGTGCCAGCAGTCCGACAGGGGTGAGCAATCAGCCCCAGCATTTT
D: TRBD1
V: TRBV28
size: .
J: TRBJ1-5

CDR3: CSAKGNTEAFF
DNA: TGCAGTGCTAAGGGGAATACTGAAGCTTTCTTT
D: .
V: TRBV20-1
size: few
J: TRBJ1-1

CDR3: CASSFGAGSGYEQYF
DNA: TGTGCCAGCAGCTTCGGAGCGGGGAGCGGGTACGAGCAGTACTTC
D: TRBD2
V: TRBV7-2
size: .
J: TRBJ2-7

CDR3: CASSQDRLAGPPGELFF
DNA: TGTGCCAGCAGCCAAGATAGGCTAGCGGGACCACCCGGGGAGCTGTTTTTT
D: TRBD2
V: TRBV3-1/TRBV3-2
size: .
J: TRBJ2-2

CDR3: CATTVSGDNEQFF
DNA: TGTGCCACCACGGTGAGCGGGGACAATGAGCAGTTCTTC
D: TRBD2
V: TRBV10-3
size: .
J: TRBJ2-1

CDR3: CASSPNTDRGNEQFF
DNA: TGTGCCAGCAGCCCAAACACAGACAGGGGGAATGAGCAGTTCTTC
D: .
V: TRBV21-1
size: .
J: TRBJ2-1

CDR3: CAWRGQGFNQPQHF
DNA: TGTGCCTGGAGAGGACAGGGTTTCAATCAGCCCCAGCATTTT
D: TRBD1
V: TRBV30
size: once
J: TRBJ1-5